This T cell receptor beta chain was captured by sequencing in a study of T-cell memory formation after mild COVID-19. Study-level information: Largely donor-specific sequence clusters came from a couple of donors.

The germline gives CDR1 SGHRS, CDR2 YFSETQ. The CDR3 is made up of 15 amino acids. V lost 0 bases and J lost 7; bases outside the gene matches: 4. This clonotype has ten or more counts. What it binds is unknown. TCRalpha and TCRbeta libraries used 5'RACE with constant-segment primers and UMIs. TCRdb re-called the 5' RACE reads through MiXCR, storing one row per CDR3 protein. The sample includes around 250,000 distinct CDR3 sequences, roughly 14% of them seen just once. Regarding the study as a whole: Specificity for SARS-CoV-2 was not confirmed among the second-wave clones peaking on day 37. Later expanders leaned CD4+, whereas clones that contracted between day 15 and 85 were balanced CD4/CD8.

This clonotype was obtained from an adult woman who had mild COVID-19 (a few samples of this study predate the infection). Cell type and time point are not known. The chain uses TRBV5-1 and TRBJ1-2; TRBD1 aligns across 12 bases. The sequencing sample was made of PBMCs or a T cell subset sorted from them (not recorded which). CDR3 nucleotides: TGCGCCAGCAGCTTGGACGGGACAGGGGGCTTTGGCTACACCTTC. This sequence encodes CASSLDGTGGFGYTF.